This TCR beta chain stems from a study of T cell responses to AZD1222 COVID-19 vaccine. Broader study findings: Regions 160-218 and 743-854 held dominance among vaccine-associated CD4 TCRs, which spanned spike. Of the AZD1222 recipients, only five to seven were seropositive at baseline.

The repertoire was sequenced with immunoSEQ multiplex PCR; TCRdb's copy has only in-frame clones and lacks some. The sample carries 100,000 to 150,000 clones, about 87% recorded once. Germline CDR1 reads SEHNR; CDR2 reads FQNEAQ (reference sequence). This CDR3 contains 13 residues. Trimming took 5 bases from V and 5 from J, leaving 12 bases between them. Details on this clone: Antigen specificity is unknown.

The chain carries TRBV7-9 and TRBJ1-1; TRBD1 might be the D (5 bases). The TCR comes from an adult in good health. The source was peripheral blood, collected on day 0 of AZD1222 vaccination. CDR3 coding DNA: TGTGCCAGCAGCCTAAGGGAGGGGACTGAAGCTTTCTTT. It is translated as CASSLREGTEAFF. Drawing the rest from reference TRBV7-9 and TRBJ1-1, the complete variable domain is DTGVSQNPRHKITKRGQNVTFRCDPISEHNRLYWYRQTLGQGPEFLTYFQNEAQLEKSRLLSDRFSAERPKGSFSTLEIQRTEQGDSAMYLCASSLREGTEAFFGQGTRLTVV.